What follows are 9 T cell receptor beta chains derived from one specimen sequenced in a study of OX40 agonist ivuxolimab in advanced cancers. The library was prepared using the immunoSEQ multiplex PCR assay. Sourced from immuneACCESS, this table was stored by TCRdb with only in-frame sequences that have V and J called. A share of the clones is absent; for the studies checked, an unresolved V gene accounts for under half, and the remainder has no known explanation. This sample lists tens of thousands of clones; about four fifths were detected once. Approximately 15% of the sample lies in the top ten. Specimen: CD4+ or CD8+ T cells sorted from blood, collected in a trial of the OX40 agonist ivuxolimab. Receptors were obtained from an adult with an advanced solid tumor such as melanoma, head and neck, liver or kidney cancer.

The chain uses TRBV18 and TRBJ1-4; D call uncertain. The germline gives CDR1 KGHSH, CDR2 LQKENI. V lost 1 base and J 8 bases, leaving 20 bases between the germline ends. The CDR3 covers 17 residues. The CDR3 here is CASSPLRPTEAGEKLFF. CDR3 sequence (DNA): TGTGCCAGCTCACCACTACGGCCTACAGAGGCTGGGGAAAAACTGTTTTTT.

This sequence joins TRBV28 and TRBJ1-2, with D possibly matching TRBD1 (5 bases). CDR1 and CDR2 (germline): MDHEN, SYDVKM. CDR3 length equals 14 residues. The V end lost 4 bases, the J end lost 10 bases, and 19 bases lay between the germline ends. CDR3 protein: CASSYPGRGRPYTF. For the CDR3, the DNA is TGTGCCAGCAGTTACCCCGGTAGGGGCCGACCCTACACCTTC.

Of note for this clone: The germline gene is not matched at one end of the junction; a read error may be the cause. The J gene is TRBJ1-2, the V gene TRBV6-5; weak D call: TRBD1 (6 bases). The CDR3 runs to 12 residues. The germline V gene encodes CDR1 MNHEY and CDR2 SVGAGI. The DNA for the CDR3 is TGTGCCAGCAGTCCAACAGGGACGACGTGGTCCTTC. This encodes CASSPTGTTWSF.

The chain couples TRBV10-3 to TRBJ1-4; D is ambiguous. Germline V CDR1 and CDR2: ENHRY, SYGVKD. The CDR3 is 13 residues long. V was clipped by 5 bases and J by 5 bases, with 9 bases between them. CDR3 in amino acids: CAISQDVNEKLFF. The DNA for the CDR3 is TGTGCCATCAGTCAGGACGTAAATGAAAAACTGTTTTTT.

The genes are TRBV5-1 and TRBJ2-5, with 10 bases identical to TRBD2. Germline assignment: CDR1 SGHRS and CDR2 YFSETQ. The CDR3 runs to 15 residues. V dropped 5 bases and J dropped 5; count of bases not matched to a gene: 9. Written as DNA, the CDR3 is TGCGCCAGCAGACTAAGCGGGGGGGCCAGCGAGACCCAGTACTTC. Translating gives CASRLSGGASETQYF. Full variable domain (outside the CDR3, taken from reference TRBV5-1 and TRBJ2-5): KAGVTQTPRYLIKTRGQQVTLSCSPISGHRSVSWYQQTPGQGLQFLFEYFSETQRNKGNFPGRFSGRQFSNSRSEMNVSTLELGDSALYLCASRLSGGASETQYFGPGTRLLVL.

V and J are TRBV4-1 and TRBJ2-2, with D perhaps matching TRBD2 (5 bases). The germline V gene has CDR1 MGHRA and CDR2 YSYEKL. The V and J ends lost 1 base and 5 bases respectively, with 11 bases between them. This CDR3 spans 15 amino acids. DNA for the CDR3: TGCGCCAGCAGCCAAGGGACGGAGCGGACCGGGGAGCTGTTTTTT. This encodes CASSQGTERTGELFF.

The chain combines TRBV28 with TRBJ2-5; 10 bases are shared with TRBD1. With 4 bases clipped from V and 7 bases from J, the junction kept 15 bases outside the gene matches. CDR3 length: 17 residues. Germline V gene lookup returns CDR1 MDHEN and CDR2 SYDVKM. DNA of the CDR3: TGTGCCAGCAGTTCCTCTGGCGCGGGACAGGGGTCCGGGACCCAGTACTTC. This encodes CASSSSGAGQGSGTQYF.

The CDR3 coding sequence is TGTGCCAGCAGCTTTGGGTTCGGAGTCGAGCGGGGAAGGGAGACCCAGTACTTC. Its translation is CASSFGFGVERGRETQYF. The chain links TRBV5-6 to TRBJ2-5, with TRBD2 identical over 7 bases. Germline CDR1 is SGHDT and CDR2 is YYEEEE. This CDR3 is built from 18 residues. V lost 2 bases to trimming and J lost 5 bases; unmatched junction nucleotides: 18.

The chain joins TRBV7-2 to TRBJ1-1; D not resolved. Deletions cut 5 bases from V and 6 bases from J, with 16 bases between. CDR3 length: 14 residues. Looked up from germline, CDR1 is SGHTA and CDR2 is FQGNSA. The DNA of the CDR3 is TGTGCCAGCAGCCCGACAAGTTTTTACGCTGAAGCTTTCTTT. Encoded protein: CASSPTSFYAEAFF.